This T cell receptor (beta chain) was documented in a study of response to subunit inactivated influenza vaccine. The CDR3 is 12 residues long. V lost 0 bases and J lost 11, with 13 bases in between. Per germline, CDR1 DFQATT and CDR2 SNEGSKA (reference sequence). MiXCR, applied by TCRdb to the RT-PCR reads, yields one record per CDR3 protein. This sample has around 490,000 distinct CDR3 sequences, with about 8% found just once. This TCR was recovered from a man in his fifties or sixties who received an inactivated influenza vaccine. The sample consisted of PBMCs from blood, taken roughly 24 months after vaccination. The chain employs TRBV20-1 and TRBJ1-2; the D is unclear. The CDR3 bases are TGCAGTGCTAGAGATCAGACGGCAGAATACACCTTC. Amino acids: CSARDQTAEYTF.